One sample yielded the 27 T cell receptor beta chains listed below, sequenced in a study of cytomegalovirus exposure and HLA in healthy donors. The PCR was carried out with 60 Vbeta primers and 13 Jbeta primers. Produced via immunoSEQ multiplex PCR; TCRdb's table is partial and in-frame only. The sample holds 200,000 or so clones, about 79% seen once. Sequencing used PBMCs. The receptors originated from a boy under 10 years old in good health and CMV-seronegative.

The V call is TRBV12-5, the J call TRBJ1-6; D not certain. Germline CDR1 reads LGHNT; CDR2 reads FRNRAP. The CDR3 runs 14 residues. V dropped 4 bases and J dropped 6 bases, with 10 bases sitting between them. The CDR3 here is CASGWRTGNSPLHF. The CDR3 DNA is TGTGCTAGTGGTTGGAGGACGGGTAATTCACCCCTCCACTTT.

The chain joins TRBV7-8 to TRBJ1-3; 7 bases align to TRBD1. This CDR3 has 19 residues. V gave up 3 bases and J gave up 0 bases; unmatched junction bases: 14. Germline CDR1 and CDR2: SGHVS and FQNEAQ. The CDR3 region has the DNA TGTGCCAGCAGCTTGCCGGGACAGAAGACTGACTACTCTGGAAACACCATATATTTT. This gives the protein CASSLPGQKTDYSGNTIYF.

Details on this clone: Distinct nucleotide sequences in the sample also encode this CDR3. The chain joins TRBV10-3 to TRBJ2-7, with TRBD1 matching 7 bases. Germline values: CDR1 ENHRY, CDR2 SYGVKD. CDR3 length: 14 amino acids. The trim removed 0 bases at V and 3 bases at J, leaving 2 bases unmatched. CDR3 in amino acids: CAISESGQLYEQYF. The CDR3 nucleotides read TGTGCCATCAGTGAGTCGGGACAGCTCTACGAGCAGTACTTC.

This chain joins TRBV5-1 and TRBJ2-7, with D maybe TRBD1 (6 bases). The germline V gene encodes CDR1 SGHRS and CDR2 YFSETQ. Trimming shortened V by 1 base and J by 7 bases, and 18 bases separated the two germline ends. CDR3 length equals 15 residues. As DNA, the CDR3 is TGCGCCAGCAGCTTGACACTGGGGGCGAGGGGGGAGCAGTACTTC. As protein: CASSLTLGARGEQYF.

This clone was counted a few times. The J gene is TRBJ2-3, the V gene TRBV7-8; TRBD2 matches 11 bases. V lost 6 bases to trimming and J lost 4 bases; unmatched junction nucleotides: 3. CDR3 size: 14 residues. Germline CDR1 SGHVS, CDR2 FQNEAQ. The CDR3 loop is CASRVSGGADTQYF. As DNA, the CDR3 is TGTGCCAGCAGGGTTAGCGGGGGGGCAGATACGCAGTATTTT.

V usage is TRBV2 and J usage is TRBJ2-7, with TRBD1 identical over 8 bases. J gave up 3 bases and V 6 bases, and 4 bases lay outside the gene matches. The CDR3 is 13 residues long. Germline V lookup: CDR1 SNHLY, CDR2 FYNNEI. The CDR3 sequence is CASRDREGYEQYF. CDR3 nucleotides: TGTGCCAGCAGGGACAGGGAAGGCTACGAGCAGTACTTC.

DNA of the CDR3: TGTGCCAGCAGTCCCCCCCGCAGGAATAACCGAGATACGCAGTATTTT. It is translated as CASSPPRRNNRDTQYF. J is TRBJ2-3 and V is TRBV6-7, with no clear D. TRBV6-7 is treated as an ORF (open reading frame) with a function not yet certain. The CDR3 covers 16 residues. V gave up 5 bases and J gave up 5 bases, with 20 bases separating them.

The rearrangement joins TRBV6-1 to TRBJ2-7; 8 nucleotides match TRBD1. CDR1 and CDR2 (germline): MNHNS, SASEGT. Trimming cost V 2 bases and J 2 bases; bases outside gene matches: 2. This CDR3 contains 14 residues. The CDR3 loop is CASSEPGQAYEQYF. The DNA of the CDR3 is TGTGCCAGCAGTGAACCGGGACAGGCCTACGAGCAGTACTTC.

This clone was counted between two and nine times. The gene calls are TRBV6-5 and TRBJ1-6; D may be TRBD1 (5 bases). The CDR3 loop spans 13 amino acids. V lost 8 bases, J lost 6 bases, and 11 bases lay in between. Germline V gene data show CDR1 as MNHEY and CDR2 as SVGAGI. The CDR3 protein is CASGGRVNSPLHF. CDR3 in DNA: TGTGCCAGCGGCGGCAGGGTTAATTCACCCCTCCACTTT.

V gene TRBV30 combines with J gene TRBJ2-6; TRBD2 agrees at 14 bases. J lost 0 bases, V lost 3 bases, and 4 bases had no gene match. The CDR3 has 18 residues. CDR1 GTSNPN and CDR2 SVGIG come from the germline V gene (reference sequence). CDR3 residues: CAWRGTSGGLSGANVLTF. As DNA, the CDR3 is TGTGCCTGGAGGGGGACTAGCGGGGGTCTCTCTGGGGCCAACGTCCTGACTTTC.

V gene TRBV5-6 combines with J gene TRBJ2-2, with 11 bases aligning to TRBD2. The V gene's germline CDR1 is SGHDT and CDR2 YYEEEE. The ends lost 3 bases at V and 5 bases at J; junction bases unmatched: 6. The CDR3 sequence is 16 residues long. The CDR3 loop reads CASSSRLAGRTGELFF. CDR3 in DNA: TGTGCCAGCAGCTCTCGACTAGCGGGGAGGACCGGGGAGCTGTTTTTT.

The chain employs TRBV7-2 and TRBJ2-1; 10 bases are shared with TRBD2. The V gene end was trimmed by 5 bases and the J gene end by 10 bases; junction bases not matched to a gene: 2. CDR1 and CDR2 (germline): SGHTA, FQGNSA. The CDR3 contains 12 residues. The DNA of the CDR3 is TGTGCCAGCAGCGTACTAGCGGGGGAGCAGTTCTTC. Its protein is CASSVLAGEQFF. Using reference TRBV7-2 and TRBJ2-1 for the parts outside the CDR3, the full variable domain is GAGVSQSPSNKVTEKGKDVELRCDPISGHTALYWYRQSLGQGLEFLIYFQGNSAPDKSGLPSDRFSAERTGGSVSTLTIQRTQQEDSAVYLCASSVLAGEQFFGPGTRLTVL.

The chain combines TRBV15 with TRBJ2-3; 7 nucleotides align to TRBD2. Unmatched junction bases numbered 4, after V lost 0 bases and J lost 1 base. The CDR3 runs 16 residues. Germline CDR1 is LNHNV and CDR2 is YYDKDF (reference sequence). Here the CDR3 DNA reads TGTGCCACCAGCAGAGATCCGGGGGGTGGCACAGATACGCAGTATTTT. This codes for CATSRDPGGGTDTQYF.

The rearrangement links TRBV6-5 to TRBJ1-2; maybe TRBD1 (6 bases). Germline assignment: CDR1 MNHEY and CDR2 SVGAGI. The V and J ends lost 6 bases and 8 bases respectively, with 19 bases between them. CDR3 length equals 14 residues. As DNA, the CDR3 is TGTGCCAGCAGCGGTAGGCAGGGGATAGAGGGCTACACCTTC. Translating it yields CASSGRQGIEGYTF.

The CDR3 loop is CASSKDRGRDEQFF. CDR3 nucleotide sequence: TGTGCCAGCAGCAAAGACAGGGGGCGCGATGAGCAGTTCTTC. This chain links TRBV7-2 with TRBJ2-1, with 10 bases that match TRBD1. The germline CDR1 and CDR2 sequences are SGHTA and FQGNSA. With 5 bases clipped from V and 8 bases from J, the junction kept 6 bases outside the gene matches. The CDR3 length is 14 residues.

The chain couples TRBV2 to TRBJ1-3, with no clear D. Germline CDR1 is SNHLY and CDR2 is FYNNEI. V was trimmed by 3 bases and J by 1 base, leaving 10 bases between them. CDR3 size: 15 residues. In DNA, the CDR3 is TGTGCCAGCAGTGAGGGCCGAACATCTGGAAACACCATATATTTT. Amino acids: CASSEGRTSGNTIYF. Based on the CDR3 plus reference TRBV2 and TRBJ1-3, the full variable domain is EPEVTQTPSHQVTQMGQEVILRCVPISNHLYFYWYRQILGQKVEFLVSFYNNEISEKSEIFDDQFSVERPDGSNFTLKIRSTKLEDSAMYFCASSEGRTSGNTIYFGEGSWLTVV.

This chain joins TRBV5-4 and TRBJ1-2; D is ambiguous. V lost 0 bases, J lost 8 bases, and 17 bases lay in between. There are 15 residues in the CDR3. CDR1 and CDR2 (germline): SGHNT, YYREEE (reference sequence). DNA of the CDR3: TGTGCCAGCAGCTTGGGGCAGGTTGGGTTAAGAGGCTACACCTTC. It translates to CASSLGQVGLRGYTF.

The V and J genes are TRBV6-4 and TRBJ1-2; D is unclear. The CDR3 runs 15 residues. Trimming took 3 bases from V and 4 from J, leaving 15 bases between them. Germline V gene sequence: CDR1 MRHNA, CDR2 SNTAGT. CDR3 protein: CASSESTGRRYGYTF. The CDR3 DNA reads as TGTGCCAGCAGTGAAAGTACGGGAAGACGCTATGGCTACACCTTC.

This clone has only one observation. V is TRBV5-1 and J is TRBJ2-1; 8 bases match TRBD2. V dropped 0 bases and J dropped 6; count of bases not matched to a gene: 8. CDR3 length: 16 residues. CDR1 and CDR2 from the germline V gene are SGHRS and YFSETQ. The CDR3 sequence is CASSLAGAGDLNEQFF. The CDR3 nucleotides are TGCGCCAGCAGCTTGGCAGGAGCGGGGGACCTCAATGAGCAGTTCTTC.

V usage is TRBV4-1 and J usage is TRBJ1-2; 11 bases match TRBD1. V lost 1 base to trimming and J lost 2 bases; unmatched junction nucleotides: 0. This CDR3 comprises 15 residues. Germline-derived CDR1 and CDR2 are MGHRA and YSYEKL. The DNA of the CDR3 is TGCGCCAGCAGCCAAGGGACAGGGGGCAACTATGGCTACACCTTC. It is translated as CASSQGTGGNYGYTF.

The V call is TRBV29-1, the J call TRBJ2-7, with 8 bases that match TRBD1. J was trimmed by 2 bases and V by 3 bases; bases with no gene match: 9. The CDR3 runs 15 residues. Looked up from germline, CDR1 is SQVTM and CDR2 is ANQGSEA. The CDR3 bases are TGCAGCGTTGAGTCCGGGACAGGACAACCCTACGAGCAGTACTTC. Protein: CSVESGTGQPYEQYF.

The chain couples TRBV5-6 to TRBJ2-1; 9 nucleotides line up with TRBD1. After removal of 4 bases from V and 1 base from J, the junction contained 9 bases not matched to a gene. Germline CDR1 reads SGHDT; CDR2 reads YYEEEE. This CDR3 has 17 amino acids. CDR3 sequence: CASSTKTGGDSYNEQFF. The CDR3 DNA is TGTGCCAGCAGCACCAAGACAGGGGGTGATTCCTACAATGAGCAGTTCTTC.

V is TRBV11-2 and J is TRBJ2-1, with D perhaps matching TRBD1 (6 bases). Germline V gene data show CDR1 as SGHAT and CDR2 as FQNNGV. Trimming took 5 bases from V and 4 from J, leaving 9 bases between them. The CDR3 has 13 residues. DNA for the CDR3: TGTGCCAGCAGCAACACAGGGTACAATGAGCAGTTCTTC. Protein sequence: CASSNTGYNEQFF.

A note on this clone: The identical CDR3 is also encoded by other nucleotide sequences in the sample. The chain joins TRBV18 to TRBJ1-1; TRBD1 agrees at 7 bases. The germline CDR1 and CDR2 sequences are KGHSH and LQKENI. V lost 3 bases to trimming and J lost 4 bases; unmatched junction nucleotides: 2. The CDR3 consists of 13 residues. The CDR3 bases are TGTGCCAGCTCACCCCAGGGGGGCACTGAAGCTTTCTTT. Its protein is CASSPQGGTEAFF.

For this clone: This sample also contains other DNA sequences that code for the same CDR3. The CDR3 DNA follows: TGTGCCAGCAGCTTAGGGACAGGGTCCTACGAGCAGTACTTC. Translated, it gives CASSLGTGSYEQYF. V gene TRBV7-6 combines with J gene TRBJ2-7, with 8 bases identical to TRBD1. This CDR3 is built from 14 residues. J lost 1 base, V lost 1 base, and 0 bases had no gene match. Germline CDR1 SGHVS, CDR2 FNYEAQ.

To note about this clone: The sample contains more than one DNA sequence encoding this CDR3. The chain uses TRBV5-1 and TRBJ2-7, with 10 nucleotides matching TRBD1. Per germline, CDR1 SGHRS and CDR2 YFSETQ. Germline trimming cut 4 bases from V and 0 bases from J; bases unmatched to any gene: 4. CDR3 length: 15 residues. The CDR3 sequence: CASSLGTGVSYEQYF. For the CDR3, the DNA is TGCGCCAGCAGCCTGGGGACAGGGGTCTCCTACGAGCAGTACTTC.

The chain is built from TRBV5-6 and TRBJ2-5; 9 nucleotides agree with TRBD1. With 2 bases clipped from V and 6 bases from J, the junction kept 8 bases outside the gene matches. Germline V lookup: CDR1 SGHDT, CDR2 YYEEEE. The CDR3 contains 15 residues. CDR3 bases: TGTGCCAGCAGCTTCCCCGGGACAGGGAAAAAGACCCAGTACTTC. This translates into CASSFPGTGKKTQYF.